This T cell receptor (beta chain) was obtained from a study of blood T cells in healthy people across ages. Looking at the study overall: About one barcoded beta molecule per two T cells came from capture by template switching. Findings and caveats of the study: Both higher diversity and more naive CD4+ cells marked long-lived donors when set against aged donors.

The CDR3 covers 17 residues. Per the germline V gene, CDR1 is MNHNY and CDR2 is SVGAGI (reference sequence). The J segment lost 5 bases and the V segment lost 4 bases, leaving 11 bases of the junction unmatched. The sample holds a few counts of this clonotype. The target antigen is unknown. Each donor was a healthy Caucasian individual from Russia, aged roughly 6 to 90. A second PCR of about 7 to 11 cycles used a sample-barcoded 5' primer and a J-beta primer mix. TCRdb fed the 5' RACE reads into MiXCR, producing one record per CDR3 protein. The data show about 1.7 million distinct CDR3 sequences, with roughly 30% seen just once and 7.7% held by the top ten.

Specimen: blood. The chain recombines TRBV6-6 with TRBJ2-5; 12 positions match TRBD2. The receptor was derived from a woman in her twenties or thirties in good health. CDR3 nucleotides: TGTGCCAGCAGTTCTGCGACCGCTAGCGGGGGGGCGGAGACCCAGTACTTC. Its translation is CASSSATASGGAETQYF.